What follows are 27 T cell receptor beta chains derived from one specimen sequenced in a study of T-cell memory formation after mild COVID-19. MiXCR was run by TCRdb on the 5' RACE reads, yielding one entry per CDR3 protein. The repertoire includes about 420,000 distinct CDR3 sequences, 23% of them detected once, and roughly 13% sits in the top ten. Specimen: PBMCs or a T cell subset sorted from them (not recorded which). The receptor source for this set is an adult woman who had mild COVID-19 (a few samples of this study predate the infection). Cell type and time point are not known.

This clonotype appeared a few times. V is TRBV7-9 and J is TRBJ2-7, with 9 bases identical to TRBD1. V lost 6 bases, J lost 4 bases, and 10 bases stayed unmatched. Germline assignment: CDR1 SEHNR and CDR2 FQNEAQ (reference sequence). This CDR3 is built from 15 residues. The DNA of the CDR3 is TGTGCCAGCAGTTCCTTCGGGACAGGGACTTACGAGCAGTACTTC. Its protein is CASSSFGTGTYEQYF.

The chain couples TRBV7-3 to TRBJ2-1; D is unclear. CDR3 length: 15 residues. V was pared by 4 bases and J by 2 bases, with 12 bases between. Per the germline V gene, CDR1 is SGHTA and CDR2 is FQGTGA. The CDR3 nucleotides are TGTGCCAGCAGCTCGGTAGCTACAGCCTACAATGAGCAGTTCTTC. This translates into CASSSVATAYNEQFF.

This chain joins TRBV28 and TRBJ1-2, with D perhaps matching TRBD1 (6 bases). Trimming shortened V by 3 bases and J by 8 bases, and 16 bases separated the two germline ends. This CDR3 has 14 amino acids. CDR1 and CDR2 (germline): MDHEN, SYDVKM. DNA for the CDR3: TGTGCCAGCAGTTTGGTAGGGGGTTTCGGCGGCTACACCTTC. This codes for CASSLVGGFGGYTF.

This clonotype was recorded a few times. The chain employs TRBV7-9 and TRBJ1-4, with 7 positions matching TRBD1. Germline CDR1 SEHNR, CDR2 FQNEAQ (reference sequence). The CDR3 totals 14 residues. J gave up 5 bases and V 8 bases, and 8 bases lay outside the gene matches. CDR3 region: CASPEGAENEKLFF. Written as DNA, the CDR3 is TGTGCCAGCCCCGAGGGGGCAGAAAATGAAAAACTGTTTTTT.

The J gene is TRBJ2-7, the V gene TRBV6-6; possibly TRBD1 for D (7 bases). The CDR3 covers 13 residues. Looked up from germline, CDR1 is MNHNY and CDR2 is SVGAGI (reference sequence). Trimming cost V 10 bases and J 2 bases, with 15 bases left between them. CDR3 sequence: CAIRGTATYEQYF. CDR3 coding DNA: TGTGCCATACGGGGGACAGCTACCTACGAGCAGTACTTC.

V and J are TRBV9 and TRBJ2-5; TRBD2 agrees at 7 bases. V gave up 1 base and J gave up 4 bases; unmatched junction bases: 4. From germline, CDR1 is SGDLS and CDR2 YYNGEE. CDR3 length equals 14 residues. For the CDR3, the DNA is TGTGCCAGCAGCGTATGGGGGGAGGGAGAGACCCAGTACTTC. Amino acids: CASSVWGEGETQYF.

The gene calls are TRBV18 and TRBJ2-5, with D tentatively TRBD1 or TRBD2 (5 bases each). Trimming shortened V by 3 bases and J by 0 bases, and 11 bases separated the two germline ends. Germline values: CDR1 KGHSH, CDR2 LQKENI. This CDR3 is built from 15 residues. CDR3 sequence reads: CASSPMGPHQETQYF. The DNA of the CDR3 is TGTGCCAGCTCACCGATGGGACCCCACCAAGAGACCCAGTACTTC.

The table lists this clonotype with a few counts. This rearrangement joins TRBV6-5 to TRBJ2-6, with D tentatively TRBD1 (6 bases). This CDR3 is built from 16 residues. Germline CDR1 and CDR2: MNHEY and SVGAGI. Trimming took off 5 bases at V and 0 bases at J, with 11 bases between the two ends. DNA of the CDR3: TGTGCCAGCAGTCCCGGACAGCCCTCTGGGGCCAACGTCCTGACTTTC. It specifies CASSPGQPSGANVLTF.

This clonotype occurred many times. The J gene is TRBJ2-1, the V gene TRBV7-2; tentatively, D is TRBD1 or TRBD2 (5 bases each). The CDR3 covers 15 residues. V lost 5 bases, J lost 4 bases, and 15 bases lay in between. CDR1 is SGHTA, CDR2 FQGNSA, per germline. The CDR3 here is CASSLSPGRYNEQFF. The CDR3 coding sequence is TGTGCCAGCAGCCTAAGCCCGGGACGATACAATGAGCAGTTCTTC.

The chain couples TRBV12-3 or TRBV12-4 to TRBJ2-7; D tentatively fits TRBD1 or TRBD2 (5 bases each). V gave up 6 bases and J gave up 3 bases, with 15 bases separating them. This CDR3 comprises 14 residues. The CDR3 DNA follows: TGTGCCAGCAGACAAACCGGGACGGTCTACGAGCAGTACTTC. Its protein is CASRQTGTVYEQYF.

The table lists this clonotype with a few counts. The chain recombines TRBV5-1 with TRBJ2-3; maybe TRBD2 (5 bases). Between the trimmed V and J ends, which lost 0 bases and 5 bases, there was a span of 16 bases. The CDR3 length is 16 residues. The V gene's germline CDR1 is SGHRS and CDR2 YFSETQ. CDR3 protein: CASSLASGPPGDTQYF. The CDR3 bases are TGCGCCAGCAGCTTGGCCAGCGGACCGCCGGGAGATACGCAGTATTTT. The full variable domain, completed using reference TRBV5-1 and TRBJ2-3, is KAGVTQTPRYLIKTRGQQVTLSCSPISGHRSVSWYQQTPGQGLQFLFEYFSETQRNKGNFPGRFSGRQFSNSRSEMNVSTLELGDSALYLCASSLASGPPGDTQYFGPGTRLTVL.

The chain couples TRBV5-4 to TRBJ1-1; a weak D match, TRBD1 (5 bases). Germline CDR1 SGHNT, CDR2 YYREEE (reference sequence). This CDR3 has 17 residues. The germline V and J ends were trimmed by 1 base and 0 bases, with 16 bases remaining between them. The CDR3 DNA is TGTGCCAGCAGCTTGTCGAGACCCGACAGACTGAACACTGAAGCTTTCTTT. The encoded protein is CASSLSRPDRLNTEAFF.

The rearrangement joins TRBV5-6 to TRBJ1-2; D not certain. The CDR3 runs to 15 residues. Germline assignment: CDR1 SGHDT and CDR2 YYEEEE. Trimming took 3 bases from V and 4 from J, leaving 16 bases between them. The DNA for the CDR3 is TGTGCCAGCAGCTACCCCGGGCGGACCGTCTATGGCTACACCTTC. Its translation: CASSYPGRTVYGYTF.

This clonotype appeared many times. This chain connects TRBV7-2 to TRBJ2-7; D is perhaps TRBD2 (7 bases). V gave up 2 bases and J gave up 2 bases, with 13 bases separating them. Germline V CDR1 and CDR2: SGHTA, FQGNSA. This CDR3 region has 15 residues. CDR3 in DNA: TGTGCCAGCAGCTTAAGGCGGGGGCCGACCTACGAGCAGTACTTC. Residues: CASSLRRGPTYEQYF.

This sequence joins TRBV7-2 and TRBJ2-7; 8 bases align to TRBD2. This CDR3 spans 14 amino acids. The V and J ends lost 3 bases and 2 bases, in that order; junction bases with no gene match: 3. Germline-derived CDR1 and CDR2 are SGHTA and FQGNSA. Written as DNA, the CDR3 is TGTGCCAGCAGCTTCGTAGCGGGACCCTACGAGCAGTACTTC. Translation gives CASSFVAGPYEQYF.

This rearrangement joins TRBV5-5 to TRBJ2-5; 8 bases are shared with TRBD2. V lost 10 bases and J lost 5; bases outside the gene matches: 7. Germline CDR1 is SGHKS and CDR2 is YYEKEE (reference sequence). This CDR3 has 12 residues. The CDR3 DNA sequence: TGTGCCCCGGGAGGGCCGGAGGAGACCCAGTACTTC. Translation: CAPGGPEETQYF.

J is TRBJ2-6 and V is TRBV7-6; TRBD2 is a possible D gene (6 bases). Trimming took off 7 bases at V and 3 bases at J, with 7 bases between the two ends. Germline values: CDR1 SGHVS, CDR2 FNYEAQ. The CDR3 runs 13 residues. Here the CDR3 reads CASTGVGANVLTF. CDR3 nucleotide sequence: TGTGCCAGCACGGGAGTTGGGGCCAACGTCCTGACTTTC.

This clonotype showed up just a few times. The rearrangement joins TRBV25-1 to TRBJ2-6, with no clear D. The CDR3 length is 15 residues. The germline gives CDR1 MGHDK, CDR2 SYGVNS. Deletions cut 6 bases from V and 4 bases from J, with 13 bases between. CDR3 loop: CASRSASTGANVLTF. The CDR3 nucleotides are TGTGCCAGCAGGAGTGCTTCGACGGGGGCCAACGTCCTGACTTTC.

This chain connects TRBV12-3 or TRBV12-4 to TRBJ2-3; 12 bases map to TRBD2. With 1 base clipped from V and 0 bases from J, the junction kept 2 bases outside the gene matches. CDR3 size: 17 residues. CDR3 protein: CASSLGTSGTSTDTQYF. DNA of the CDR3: TGTGCCAGCAGTTTAGGGACTAGCGGGACTAGCACAGATACGCAGTATTTT.

The CDR3 sequence is CASSQDGAQYF. The CDR3 coding sequence is TGTGCCAGCAGCCAAGATGGTGCGCAGTATTTT. This chain links TRBV11-3 with TRBJ2-3; D remains ambiguous. Trimming pared 5 bases from V and 10 bases from J, leaving 10 bases between. Germline V gene data show CDR1 as SGHNT and CDR2 as YENEEA. The CDR3 is 11 amino acids.

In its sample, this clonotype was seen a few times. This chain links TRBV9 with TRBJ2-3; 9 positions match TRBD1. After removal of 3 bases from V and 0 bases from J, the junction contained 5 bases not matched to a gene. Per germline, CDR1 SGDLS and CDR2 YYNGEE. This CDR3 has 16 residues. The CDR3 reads CASSGGQGTSTDTQYF. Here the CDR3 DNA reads TGTGCCAGCAGCGGAGGACAGGGGACTAGCACAGATACGCAGTATTTT. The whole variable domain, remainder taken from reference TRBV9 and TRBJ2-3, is DSGVTQTPKHLITATGQRVTLRCSPRSGDLSVYWYQQSLDQGLQFLIQYYNGEERAKGNILERFSAQQFPDLHSELNLSSLELGDSALYFCASSGGQGTSTDTQYFGPGTRLTVL.

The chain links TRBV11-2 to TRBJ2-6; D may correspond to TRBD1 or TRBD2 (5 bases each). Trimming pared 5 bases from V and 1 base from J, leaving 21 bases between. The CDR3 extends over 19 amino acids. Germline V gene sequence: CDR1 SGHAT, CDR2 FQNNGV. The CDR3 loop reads CASSMFRGDRKSGANVLTF. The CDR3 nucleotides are TGTGCCAGCAGCATGTTCCGGGGCGACCGTAAATCTGGGGCCAACGTCCTGACTTTC.

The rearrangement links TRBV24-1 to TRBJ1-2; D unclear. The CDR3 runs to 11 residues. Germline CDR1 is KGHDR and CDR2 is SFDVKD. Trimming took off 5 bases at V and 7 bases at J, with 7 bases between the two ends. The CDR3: CATSGNVGYTF. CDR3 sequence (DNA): TGTGCCACCAGTGGGAACGTTGGCTACACCTTC.

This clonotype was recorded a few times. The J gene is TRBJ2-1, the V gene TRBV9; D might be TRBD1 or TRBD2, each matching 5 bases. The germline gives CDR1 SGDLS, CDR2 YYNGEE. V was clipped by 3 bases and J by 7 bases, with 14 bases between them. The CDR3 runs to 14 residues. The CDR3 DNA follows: TGTGCCAGCAGCGCTCGGGACGGACGAAATGAGCAGTTCTTC. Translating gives CASSARDGRNEQFF.

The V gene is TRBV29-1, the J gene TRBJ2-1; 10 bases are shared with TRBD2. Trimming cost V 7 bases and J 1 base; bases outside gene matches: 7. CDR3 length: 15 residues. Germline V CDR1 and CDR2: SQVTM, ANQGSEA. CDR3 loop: CSAKGTSVSYNEQFF. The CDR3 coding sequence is TGCAGCGCCAAGGGGACTAGCGTTTCCTACAATGAGCAGTTCTTC.

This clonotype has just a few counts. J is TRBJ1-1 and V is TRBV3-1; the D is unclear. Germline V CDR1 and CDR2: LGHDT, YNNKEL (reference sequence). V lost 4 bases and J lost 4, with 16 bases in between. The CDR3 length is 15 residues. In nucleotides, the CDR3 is TGTGCCAGCAGCCCAAGTACTGAGTGGGGCACTGAAGCTTTCTTT. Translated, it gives CASSPSTEWGTEAFF.

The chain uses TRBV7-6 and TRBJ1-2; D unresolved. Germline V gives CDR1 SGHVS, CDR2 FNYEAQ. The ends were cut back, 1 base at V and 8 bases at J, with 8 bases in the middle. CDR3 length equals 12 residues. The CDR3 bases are TGTGCCAGCAGCTTAGTCGGGGAGGGCTACACCTTC. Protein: CASSLVGEGYTF.